The clone carrying this TCR beta chain was observed at least ten times. The antigen is undetermined. Together with a sample-barcoded 5' primer, a J-beta primer mix was included in a second PCR lasting 7 to 11 cycles. TCRdb recomputed calls from the 5' RACE reads with MiXCR, one row per CDR3 protein. The sample gives almost 550,000 distinct CDR3 sequences, 24% of which show up once; 8.7% is in the top ten. Germline values: CDR1 SGHVS, CDR2 FNYEAQ. CDR3 size: 16 residues. Trimming left V 1 base short and J 5 bases short, with 17 bases between. These data originate in a study of blood T cells in healthy people across ages. In the study overall: With template switching, about one barcoded beta molecule was captured per two T cells. The study's findings and limits: TCR beta diversity tracked closely with naive T cell percentage. In long-lived donors, naive CD4+ cell counts and diversity exceeded those of aged donors.

The sample was also linked to a second study, of T cells of mothers and their children. That study adds: A few mothers and their six children, all healthy Caucasians, donated.

This receptor was taken from a boy aged 5-17 years in good health. The specimen sequenced was blood. The chain joins TRBV7-6 to TRBJ2-5; D not resolved. CDR3 loop: CASSLDSTTLRETQYF. For the CDR3, the DNA is TGTGCCAGCAGCTTAGACAGTACGACCCTTCGGGAGACCCAGTACTTC.